Following are 26 T cell receptor beta chains from one sample sequenced in a study of cytomegalovirus exposure and HLA in healthy donors. The PCR made use of 60 Vbeta and 13 Jbeta primers. Measured with immunoSEQ multiplex PCR; TCRdb has only the in-frame clones, and not every one. The sample has under 250,000 clones, around 80% seen once. Sequencing was done on a sample of PBMCs. The receptor source for this set is a boy younger than 18 in good health and CMV-seronegative.

The chain employs TRBV30 and TRBJ1-5; D uncertain. This CDR3 contains 15 residues. Trimming stripped 3 bases from V and 1 base from J, with 13 bases between. The germline CDR1 and CDR2 sequences are GTSNPN and SVGIG (reference sequence). Here the CDR3 reads CAWSSGVRSNQPQHF. In DNA form, the CDR3 reads TGTGCCTGGAGCAGCGGGGTACGCAGCAATCAGCCCCAGCATTTT.

V gene TRBV6-1 combines with J gene TRBJ1-2, with 7 bases identical to TRBD1. The J segment lost 7 bases and the V segment lost 0 bases, leaving 11 bases of the junction unmatched. The CDR3 loop spans 16 amino acids. Germline CDR1 MNHNS, CDR2 SASEGT. The chain's CDR3 is CASSEAQQGGLGGYTF. The CDR3 nucleotides read TGTGCCAGCAGTGAAGCCCAGCAGGGGGGCCTCGGTGGCTACACCTTC.

J is TRBJ2-7 and V is TRBV10-1; 7 bases match TRBD1. V dropped 8 bases and J dropped 3; count of bases not matched to a gene: 7. Germline lookup yields CDR1 WNHNN and CDR2 SYGVQD (reference sequence). This CDR3 region has 13 residues. The CDR3 DNA follows: TGCGCCAGCGGGGGACAGACCCGCTACGAGCAGTACTTC. Its translation is CASGGQTRYEQYF.

The gene calls are TRBV7-9 and TRBJ1-3; D is undetermined. Per the germline V gene, CDR1 is SEHNR and CDR2 is FQNEAQ (reference sequence). This CDR3 has 19 residues. Trimming removed 3 bases at V and 1 base at J, with 22 bases between. CDR3 sequence: CASSFSPRPSLSSGNTIYF. As DNA, the CDR3 is TGTGCCAGCAGCTTCTCTCCGCGGCCCAGCCTTTCTTCTGGAAACACCATATATTTT.

This chain links TRBV29-1 with TRBJ2-1; no clear D. The germline V gene encodes CDR1 SQVTM and CDR2 ANQGSEA. Deletions cut 7 bases from V and 3 bases from J, with 13 bases between. CDR3 length: 13 residues. As DNA, the CDR3 is TGCAGCGACCGACACGGATACTACAATGAGCAGTTCTTC. The encoded protein is CSDRHGYYNEQFF.

This clone occurred a few times. V usage is TRBV27 and J usage is TRBJ1-1; 8 bases fit TRBD1. V dropped 3 bases and J dropped 8; count of bases not matched to a gene: 5. This CDR3 spans 13 amino acids. The germline gives CDR1 MNHEY, CDR2 SMNVEV (reference sequence). The CDR3 protein is CASSFLGQGEAFF. The DNA for the CDR3 is TGTGCCAGCAGTTTTCTCGGACAGGGAGAAGCTTTCTTT.

The V and J genes are TRBV7-9 and TRBJ1-1, with 9 bases aligning to TRBD1. Germline V CDR1 and CDR2: SEHNR, FQNEAQ (reference sequence). V lost 1 base to trimming and J lost 1 base; unmatched junction nucleotides: 4. The CDR3 is 16 amino acids. The CDR3 DNA is TGTGCCAGCAGCTTAGGGACAGGGGACTCGAACACTGAAGCTTTCTTT. Amino acids: CASSLGTGDSNTEAFF.

The V call is TRBV10-2, the J call TRBJ2-7; 7 positions agree with TRBD2. The CDR3 spans 13 residues. With V trimmed by 6 bases and J by 0 bases, 2 bases remained unmatched. Germline assignment: CDR1 WSHSY and CDR2 SAAADI. This chain's CDR3 is CASSLAVSYEQYF. DNA for the CDR3: TGCGCCAGCAGCCTAGCGGTCTCCTACGAGCAGTACTTC.

Only one count was recorded for this clone. The chain joins TRBV6-5 to TRBJ1-2; 7 bases line up with TRBD1. CDR3 length equals 14 residues. Trimming took 4 bases from V and 8 from J; bases not matched to a gene: 10. Germline V CDR1 and CDR2: MNHEY, SVGAGI. Here the CDR3 reads CASSSPWQGVGYTF. CDR3 nucleotides: TGTGCCAGCAGTTCCCCGTGGCAGGGGGTCGGCTACACCTTC.

CDR3 in amino acids: CASSPWTSGRDWETQYF. Here the CDR3 DNA reads TGTGCCAGCAGCCCGTGGACTAGCGGGAGAGATTGGGAGACCCAGTACTTC. The chain combines TRBV11-3 with TRBJ2-5, with TRBD2 matching over 13 bases. The CDR3 contains 17 residues. Germline V gene sequence: CDR1 SGHNT, CDR2 YENEEA. Trimming cost V 5 bases and J 5 bases; bases outside gene matches: 11. Variable domain in full (rest from reference TRBV11-3 and TRBJ2-5): EAGVVQSPRYKIIEKKQPVAFWCNPISGHNTLYWYLQNLGQGPELLIRYENEEAVDDSQLPKDRFSAERLKGVDSTLKIQPAELGDSAVYLCASSPWTSGRDWETQYFGPGTRLLVL.

V usage is TRBV7-8 and J usage is TRBJ2-7, with TRBD1 as a possible D gene (5 bases). Trimming removed 1 base from V and 5 bases from J, with 21 bases in between. Germline loops: CDR1 SGHVS, CDR2 FQNEAQ. The CDR3 runs 17 residues. The CDR3 region has the DNA TGTGCCAGCAGCTTAGGCCGCAAGGGGCCGACCCACCACGAGCAGTACTTC. Translating it yields CASSLGRKGPTHHEQYF.

Remarks on this clone: The same CDR3 arises from other DNA sequences in this sample as well. V is TRBV7-3 and J is TRBJ2-3; TRBD2 might be the D (5 bases). Germline loops: CDR1 SGHTA, CDR2 FQGTGA. With 3 bases removed from V and 0 bases from J, the gap between germline ends came to 10 bases. The CDR3 spans 15 residues. The CDR3 DNA sequence: TGTGCCAGCAGCTTGGCTGGCGGGAGCACAGATACGCAGTATTTT. Protein: CASSLAGGSTDTQYF.

V and J are TRBV4-2 and TRBJ2-7; 9 bases fit TRBD1. The CDR3 length is 13 residues. Germline CDR1 reads LGHNA; CDR2 reads YNFKEQ. Losses at the gene ends were 4 bases for V and 2 bases for J; bases not matched to a gene: 0. In nucleotides, the CDR3 is TGTGCCAGCAGCCGGGACAGGGCCTACGAGCAGTACTTC. It specifies CASSRDRAYEQYF.

Points on this clone: The junction differs from germline at one of its ends, possibly a read error. The CDR3 bases are TGTGCCAGCAGTTTAGACAGGGGGCGGCCCTATGGCTACCCCTTC. Protein product: CASSLDRGRPYGYPF. The rearrangement joins TRBV6-5 to TRBJ1-2; 10 bases match TRBD1. This CDR3 has 15 residues. Germline V gene data show CDR1 as MNHEY and CDR2 as SVGAGI.

This clone is a singleton in its sample. The chain employs TRBV5-1 and TRBJ2-2; perhaps TRBD1 as D (6 bases). Germline CDR1 and CDR2: SGHRS and YFSETQ. V lost 2 bases and J lost 5, with 10 bases in between. The CDR3 runs 14 residues. The CDR3 is CASSLTGITGELFF. The CDR3 nucleotides are TGCGCCAGCAGCTTAACAGGGATTACCGGGGAGCTGTTTTTT.

V is TRBV5-1 and J is TRBJ2-1; maybe TRBD1 (5 bases). Trimming cost V 0 bases and J 12 bases, with 16 bases left between them. The CDR3 runs to 14 residues. CDR1 is SGHRS and CDR2 is YFSETQ in the germline V gene. CDR3 nucleotides: TGCGCCAGCAGCTTGGATCAGGGCGCAGGAGTGCAGTTCTTC. Its translation: CASSLDQGAGVQFF.

The chain couples TRBV5-1 to TRBJ2-5; 11 bases line up with TRBD2. The CDR3 is 16 amino acids. V trimming: 0 bases; J trimming: 0 bases; junction bases outside the gene matches: 1. Germline V CDR1 and CDR2: SGHRS, YFSETQ. The CDR3 DNA reads TGCGCCAGCAGCTTGGAGGGACTAGCGGACCAAGAGACCCAGTACTTC. Its protein is CASSLEGLADQETQYF.

This sequence joins TRBV5-1 and TRBJ1-1, with D unclear. CDR3 size: 13 residues. V gave up 7 bases and J gave up 1 base, with 11 bases separating them. Germline CDR1 and CDR2: SGHRS and YFSETQ. Here the CDR3 reads CASGTGENTEAFF. CDR3 bases: TGCGCCAGCGGTACCGGGGAGAACACTGAAGCTTTCTTT.

This chain joins TRBV29-1 and TRBJ2-3, with 8 bases aligning to TRBD1. Per germline, CDR1 SQVTM and CDR2 ANQGSEA. The V gene end was trimmed by 7 bases and the J gene end by 5 bases; junction bases not matched to a gene: 5. The CDR3 spans 12 residues. Here the CDR3 reads CSAVGTGDTQYF. In nucleotides, the CDR3 is TGCAGCGCCGTAGGGACAGGAGATACGCAGTATTTT.

This clone has just a few counts. The rearrangement joins TRBV7-3 to TRBJ2-3, with 8 bases lining up with TRBD1. Trimming removed 5 bases from V and 5 bases from J; junction bases left unmatched: 3. The CDR3 has 13 amino acids. Germline V gene data show CDR1 as SGHTA and CDR2 as FQGTGA. The CDR3 coding sequence is TGTGCCAGCAGCCTGGACAGGGAAGATACGCAGTATTTT. This sequence encodes CASSLDREDTQYF.

The chain links TRBV27 to TRBJ1-2; possibly TRBD1 for D (6 bases). Germline CDR1 is MNHEY and CDR2 is SMNVEV (reference sequence). Trimming removed 3 bases at V and 6 bases at J, with 20 bases between. The CDR3 has 16 amino acids. The CDR3: CASSFGALRGVNGYTF. The CDR3 DNA reads TGTGCCAGCAGTTTTGGTGCACTCAGGGGAGTAAATGGCTACACCTTC.

This clone showed up just once. The rearrangement uses TRBV7-2 and TRBJ2-5, with 10 nucleotides matching TRBD2. Germline V gives CDR1 SGHTA, CDR2 FQGNSA. The CDR3 extends over 15 amino acids. V was pared by 6 bases and J by 9 bases, with 13 bases of the junction left unmatched. The CDR3 coding sequence is TGTGCCAGCAGTCCGAGCGGGGGGGCTGGTGTTCCCCAGTACTTC. Translated: CASSPSGGAGVPQYF.

The V and J genes are TRBV7-8 and TRBJ2-7, with D perhaps TRBD2 (6 bases). V dropped 1 base and J dropped 3 bases, with 16 bases sitting between them. This CDR3 spans 16 amino acids. The V gene's germline CDR1 is SGHVS and CDR2 FQNEAQ. Written as DNA, the CDR3 is TGTGCCAGCAGCTTAGGACCAGGAGGGCTGGTCTACGAGCAGTACTTC. This codes for CASSLGPGGLVYEQYF.

Comment on this clone: Other DNA sequences within the sample encode an identical CDR3. The CDR3 DNA sequence: TGTGCCTGGAGTGTACGGAGAAACACTGAAGCTTTCTTT. Translation: CAWSVRRNTEAFF. V usage is TRBV30 and J usage is TRBJ1-1; D remains unclear. The V end lost 0 bases, the J end lost 2 bases, and 7 bases lay between the germline ends. The V gene's germline CDR1 is GTSNPN and CDR2 SVGIG (reference sequence). This CDR3 comprises 13 residues.

This rearrangement joins TRBV6-6 to TRBJ2-7; maybe TRBD1 (5 bases). The CDR3 spans 12 residues. Between the trimmed V and J ends, which lost 7 bases and 4 bases, there was a span of 11 bases. Per the germline V gene, CDR1 is MNHNY and CDR2 is SVGAGI (reference sequence). CDR3 sequence (DNA): TGTGCCAGCAAGACCGACAGTTACGAGCAGTACTTC. Protein product: CASKTDSYEQYF.

This chain connects TRBV4-1 to TRBJ1-2; 7 bases map to TRBD1. The germline V gene has CDR1 MGHRA and CDR2 YSYEKL. J gave up 4 bases and V 3 bases, and 14 bases lay outside the gene matches. The CDR3 covers 17 residues. The CDR3 region has the DNA TGCGCCAGCAGCCAGACCCTCTCCTCAGGGGGAGGCTATGGCTACACCTTC. This sequence encodes CASSQTLSSGGGYGYTF.